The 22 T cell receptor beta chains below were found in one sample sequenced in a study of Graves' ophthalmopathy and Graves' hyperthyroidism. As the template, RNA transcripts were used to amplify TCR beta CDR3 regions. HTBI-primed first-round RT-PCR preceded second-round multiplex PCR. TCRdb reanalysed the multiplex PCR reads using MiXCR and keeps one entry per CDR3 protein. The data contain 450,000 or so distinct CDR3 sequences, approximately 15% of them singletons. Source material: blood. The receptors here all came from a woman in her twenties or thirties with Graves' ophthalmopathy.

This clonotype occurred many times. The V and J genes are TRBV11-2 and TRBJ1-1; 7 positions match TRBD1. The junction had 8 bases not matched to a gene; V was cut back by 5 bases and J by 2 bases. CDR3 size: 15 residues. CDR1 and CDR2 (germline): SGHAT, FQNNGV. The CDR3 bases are TGTGCCAGCAGCCAAGAACAGGGGCGTAACACTGAAGCTTTCTTT. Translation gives CASSQEQGRNTEAFF.

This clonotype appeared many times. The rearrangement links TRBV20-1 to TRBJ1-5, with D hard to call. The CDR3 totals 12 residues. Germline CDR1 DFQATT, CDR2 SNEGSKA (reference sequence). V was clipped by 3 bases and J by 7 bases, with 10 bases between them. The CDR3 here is CSASDQRQPQHF. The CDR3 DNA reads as TGCAGTGCTAGCGACCAACGGCAGCCCCAGCATTTT.

The CDR3 protein is CASSLAQNPVGEQYF. The CDR3 nucleotides are TGTGCCAGCAGTTTAGCGCAGAACCCGGTTGGCGAGCAGTACTTC. This chain joins TRBV12-3 or TRBV12-4 and TRBJ2-5; no clear D. The last part of the DNA fits TRBJ2-7 better; the J call may be wrong. The CDR3 spans 15 residues.

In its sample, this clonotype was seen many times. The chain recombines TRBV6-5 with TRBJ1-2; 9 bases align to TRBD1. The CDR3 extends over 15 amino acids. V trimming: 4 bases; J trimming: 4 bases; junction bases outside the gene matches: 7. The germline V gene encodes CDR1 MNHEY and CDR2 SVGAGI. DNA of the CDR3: TGTGCCAGCAGTTCCCCGGGACAGGGCTTCTATGGCTACACCTTC. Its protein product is CASSSPGQGFYGYTF.

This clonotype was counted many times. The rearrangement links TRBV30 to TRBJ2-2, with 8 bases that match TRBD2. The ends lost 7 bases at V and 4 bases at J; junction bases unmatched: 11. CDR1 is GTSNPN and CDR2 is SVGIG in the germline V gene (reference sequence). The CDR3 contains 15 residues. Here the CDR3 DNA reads TGTGCCTCCCAAGGAGCGGGAGCCCTCACCGGGGAGCTGTTTTTT. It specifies CASQGAGALTGELFF.

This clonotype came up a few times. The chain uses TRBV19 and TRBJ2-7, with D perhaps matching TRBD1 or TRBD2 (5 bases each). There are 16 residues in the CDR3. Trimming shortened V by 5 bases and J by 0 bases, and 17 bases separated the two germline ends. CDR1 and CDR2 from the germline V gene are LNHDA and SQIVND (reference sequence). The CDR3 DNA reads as TGTGCCAGTAGTGCCTCCGGGACCCTTCTCTCCTACGAGCAGTACTTC. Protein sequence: CASSASGTLLSYEQYF.

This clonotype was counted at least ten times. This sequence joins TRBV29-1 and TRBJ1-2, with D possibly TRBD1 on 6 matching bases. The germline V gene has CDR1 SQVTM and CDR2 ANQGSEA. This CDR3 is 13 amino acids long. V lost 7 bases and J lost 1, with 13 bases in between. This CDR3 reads CSATGWDNYGYTF. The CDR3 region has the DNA TGCAGCGCTACAGGGTGGGATAACTATGGCTACACCTTC.

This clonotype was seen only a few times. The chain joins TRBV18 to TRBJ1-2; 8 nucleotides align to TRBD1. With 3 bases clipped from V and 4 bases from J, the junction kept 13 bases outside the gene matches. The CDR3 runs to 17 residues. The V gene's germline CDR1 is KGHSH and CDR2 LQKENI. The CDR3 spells CASSPSTGELGSYGYTF. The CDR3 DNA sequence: TGTGCCAGCTCACCGTCGACAGGGGAGTTAGGAAGCTATGGCTACACCTTC. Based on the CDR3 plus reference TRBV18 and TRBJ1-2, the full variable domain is NAGVMQNPRHLVRRRGQEARLRCSPMKGHSHVYWYRQLPEEGLKFMVYLQKENIIDESGMPKERFSAEFPKEGPSILRIQQVVRGDSAAYFCASSPSTGELGSYGYTFGSGTRLTVV.

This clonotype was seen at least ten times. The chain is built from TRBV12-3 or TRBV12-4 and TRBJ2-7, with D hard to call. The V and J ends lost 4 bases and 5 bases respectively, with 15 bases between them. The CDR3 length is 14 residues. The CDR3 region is CASSWTGLRNEQYF. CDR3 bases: TGTGCCAGCAGTTGGACGGGCCTCAGGAACGAGCAGTACTTC.

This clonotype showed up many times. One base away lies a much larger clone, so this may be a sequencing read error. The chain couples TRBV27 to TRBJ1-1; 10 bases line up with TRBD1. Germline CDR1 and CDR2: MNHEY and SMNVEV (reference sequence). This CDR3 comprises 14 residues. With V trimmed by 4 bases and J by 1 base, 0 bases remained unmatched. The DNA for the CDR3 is TGTGCCAGCAGTTGGGACAGGGGGAACACTGAAGCTTTCTTT. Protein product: CASSWDRGNTEAFF.

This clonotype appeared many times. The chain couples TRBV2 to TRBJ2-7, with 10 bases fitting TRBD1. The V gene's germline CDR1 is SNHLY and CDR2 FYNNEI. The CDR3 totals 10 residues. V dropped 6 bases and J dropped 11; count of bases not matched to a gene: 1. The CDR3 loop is CASRGQGEYF. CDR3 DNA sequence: TGTGCCAGCAGAGGACAGGGGGAGTACTTC.

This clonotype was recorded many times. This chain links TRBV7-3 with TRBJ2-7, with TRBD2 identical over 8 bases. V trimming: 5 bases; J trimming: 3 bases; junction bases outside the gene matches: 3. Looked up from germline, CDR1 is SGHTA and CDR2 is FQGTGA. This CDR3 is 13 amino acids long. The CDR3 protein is CASSVGLGYEQYF. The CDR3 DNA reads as TGTGCCAGCAGCGTGGGACTAGGCTACGAGCAGTACTTC.

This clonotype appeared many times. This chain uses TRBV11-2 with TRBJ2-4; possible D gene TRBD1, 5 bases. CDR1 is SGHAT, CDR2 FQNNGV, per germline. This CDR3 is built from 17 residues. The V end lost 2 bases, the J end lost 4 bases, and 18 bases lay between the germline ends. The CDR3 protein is CASSLIRDSKEKNIQYF. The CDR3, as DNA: TGTGCCAGCAGCTTAATCCGTGACAGCAAGGAAAAAAACATTCAGTACTTC.

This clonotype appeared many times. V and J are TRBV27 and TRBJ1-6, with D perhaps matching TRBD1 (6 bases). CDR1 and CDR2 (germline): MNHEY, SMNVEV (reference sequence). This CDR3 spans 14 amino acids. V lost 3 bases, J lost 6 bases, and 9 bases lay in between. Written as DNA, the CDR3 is TGTGCCAGCAGTTTGGACAGAATTAATTCACCCCTCCACTTT. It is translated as CASSLDRINSPLHF.

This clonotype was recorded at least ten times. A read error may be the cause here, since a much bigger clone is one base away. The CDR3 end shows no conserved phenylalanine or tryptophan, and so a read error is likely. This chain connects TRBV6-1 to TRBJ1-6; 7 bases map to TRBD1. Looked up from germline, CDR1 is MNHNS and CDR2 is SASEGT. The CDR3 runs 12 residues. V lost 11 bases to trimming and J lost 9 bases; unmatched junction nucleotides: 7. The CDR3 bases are TGTGCCGGGATGACAGGGACTTCACCCCTCCACTCT. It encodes CAGMTGTSPLHS.

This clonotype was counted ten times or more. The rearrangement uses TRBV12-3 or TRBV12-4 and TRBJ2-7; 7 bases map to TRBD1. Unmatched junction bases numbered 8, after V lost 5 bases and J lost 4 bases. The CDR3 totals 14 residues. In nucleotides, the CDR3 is TGTGCCAGCAGTGAAAACAGGGGTTCGTACGAGCAGTACTTC. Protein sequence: CASSENRGSYEQYF.

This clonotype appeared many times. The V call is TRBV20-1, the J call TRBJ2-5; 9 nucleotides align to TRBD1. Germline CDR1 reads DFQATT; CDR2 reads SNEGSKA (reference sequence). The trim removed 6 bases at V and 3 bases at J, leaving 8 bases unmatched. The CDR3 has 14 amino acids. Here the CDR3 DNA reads TGCAGTGCCCTAACACAGGGGGCGGAAGAGACCCAGTACTTC. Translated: CSALTQGAEETQYF.

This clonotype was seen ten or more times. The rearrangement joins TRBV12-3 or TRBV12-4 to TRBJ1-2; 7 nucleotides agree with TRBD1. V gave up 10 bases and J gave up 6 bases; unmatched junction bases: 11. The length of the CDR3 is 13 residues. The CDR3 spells CATNMGGGNGYTF. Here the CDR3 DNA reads TGTGCCACCAACATGGGAGGGGGCAATGGCTACACCTTC.

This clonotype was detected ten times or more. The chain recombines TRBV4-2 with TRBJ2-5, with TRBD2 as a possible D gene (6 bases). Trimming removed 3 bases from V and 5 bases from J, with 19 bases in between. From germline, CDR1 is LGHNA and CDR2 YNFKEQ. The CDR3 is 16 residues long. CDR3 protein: CASSHGPGRSGETQYF. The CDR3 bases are TGTGCCAGCAGCCACGGCCCCGGGCGAAGCGGGGAGACCCAGTACTTC.

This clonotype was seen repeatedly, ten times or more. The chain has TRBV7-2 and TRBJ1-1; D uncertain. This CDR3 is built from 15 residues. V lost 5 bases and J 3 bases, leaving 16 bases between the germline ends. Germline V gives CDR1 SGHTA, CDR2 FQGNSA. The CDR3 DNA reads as TGTGCCAGCAGCCCCCTTCTCGTTTTGGACACTGAAGCTTTCTTT. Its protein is CASSPLLVLDTEAFF.

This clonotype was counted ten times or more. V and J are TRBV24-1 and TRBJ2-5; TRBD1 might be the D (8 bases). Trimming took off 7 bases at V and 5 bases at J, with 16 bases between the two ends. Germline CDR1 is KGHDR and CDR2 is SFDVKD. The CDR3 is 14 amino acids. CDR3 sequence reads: CATRAGQAGETQYF. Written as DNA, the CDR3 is TGTGCCACCAGAGCGGGACAGGCAGGGGAGACCCAGTACTTC.

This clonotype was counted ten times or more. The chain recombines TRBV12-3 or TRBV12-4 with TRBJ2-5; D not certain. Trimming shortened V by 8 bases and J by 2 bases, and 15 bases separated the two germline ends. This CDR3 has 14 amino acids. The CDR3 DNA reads TGTGCCAGCTCCCCCCCTTATGCACAAGAGACCCAGTACTTC. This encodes CASSPPYAQETQYF.